The clone carrying this TCR beta chain was counted many times. The antigen is not known. TCRdb recomputed calls from the PCR reads with MiXCR, one row per CDR3 protein. The profile shows about 500,000 distinct CDR3 sequences, about 26% of them singletons. This entry comes from a study of molecular identifiers for immune sequencing clone quantification. The CDR3 is 15 residues long. The V and J ends lost 6 bases and 1 base, in that order; junction bases with no gene match: 4. Germline assignment: CDR1 MNHEY and CDR2 SVGEGT. Study conclusions and caveats: Highly expanded clone sizes could be underestimated by identical TCR molecules sharing a barcode.

This receptor was obtained from a human donor in good health. Some libraries in this study had Jurkat cell RNA spiked in. The chain is built from TRBV6-2 or TRBV6-3 and TRBJ2-1; 9 nucleotides align to TRBD2. Sequenced sample: naive CD8+ T cells from blood, with Jurkat cell RNA spiked in. Stated subset: FACS-sorted CD8+CD4-CCR7+CD45RA+ naive T cells. For the CDR3, the DNA is TGTGCCAGCAGCGACGGACTAGCGTCCTACAATGAGCAGTTCTTC. This encodes CASSDGLASYNEQFF.